Below are 14 T cell receptor beta chains sequenced from a single sample in a study of regulatory T cells in long-lasting Graves disease. Time point: newly diagnosed GD, antithyroid drugs for less than 3 months. PBMC-extracted RNA yielded the TCR library. The authors built TCR beta libraries using iRepertoire HTBI primers and Arm-PCR of CDR3 regions. Using its own MiXCR run on the multiplex PCR reads, TCRdb lists one record per CDR3 protein. The sample holds fewer than 350,000 distinct CDR3 sequences, approximately 20% seen once. Here the sequenced sample was peripheral blood mononuclear cells (PBMCs), taken at new diagnosis, from a patient treated with antithyroid drugs. The source is a female donor with Graves disease.

This clonotype showed up just a few times. The J gene is TRBJ2-5, the V gene TRBV5-1; D remains unclear. The CDR3 is made up of 13 amino acids. CDR1 and CDR2 (germline): SGHRS, YFSETQ. With 0 bases removed from V and 4 bases from J, the gap between germline ends came to 7 bases. CDR3: CASSLETRETQYF. The CDR3 nucleotides read TGCGCCAGCAGCTTGGAGACAAGAGAGACCCAGTACTTC.

This sequence joins TRBV24-1 and TRBJ2-3; a weak D match, TRBD1 (6 bases). Germline V CDR1 and CDR2: KGHDR, SFDVKD. CDR3 length equals 14 residues. The V gene lost 3 bases and the J gene lost 9 bases, with 15 bases spanning the gap. DNA for the CDR3: TGTGCCACCAGTGATGCAGGGGTAGGACACACGCAGTATTTT. Residues: CATSDAGVGHTQYF.

This clonotype showed up many times. The rearrangement uses TRBV28 and TRBJ2-3, with 10 bases aligning to TRBD2. The J segment lost 1 base and the V segment lost 8 bases, leaving 3 bases of the junction unmatched. This CDR3 has 14 amino acids. Germline lookup yields CDR1 MDHEN and CDR2 SYDVKM. The CDR3 region has the DNA TGTGCCAGCGGTGGACTAGCGGGCACAGATACGCAGTATTTT. This encodes CASGGLAGTDTQYF.

In this sample, this clonotype turned up many times. This chain connects TRBV24-1 to TRBJ2-5; D is perhaps TRBD2 (5 bases). V lost 3 bases to trimming and J lost 2 bases, with 12 bases between them. Germline values: CDR1 KGHDR, CDR2 SFDVKD. The CDR3 runs 15 residues. CDR3 DNA: TGTGCCACCAGTGATACTAGAGGCGCTCAAGAGACCCAGTACTTC. Translation gives CATSDTRGAQETQYF.

This clonotype came up many times. CDR3 protein: CASGLSLAAPENTEAFF. The CDR3 bases are TGTGCTAGTGGTTTGTCCTTGGCAGCGCCGGAGAACACTGAAGCTTTCTTT. The chain is built from TRBV12-5 and TRBJ1-1; no firm D call. This CDR3 is built from 17 residues. Trimming shortened V by 2 bases and J by 1 base, and 17 bases separated the two germline ends. The germline V gene has CDR1 LGHNT and CDR2 FRNRAP.

This clonotype was picked up many times. J is TRBJ2-5 and V is TRBV5-1; 11 positions match TRBD2. J gave up 5 bases and V 4 bases, and 7 bases lay outside the gene matches. The CDR3 extends over 15 amino acids. Germline V gene lookup returns CDR1 SGHRS and CDR2 YFSETQ. The CDR3 nucleotides are TGCGCCAGCAGCGTGCTCCTAGCGGGAGGTGAGACCCAGTACTTC. Its translation: CASSVLLAGGETQYF.

This clonotype was seen at least ten times. The V call is TRBV2, the J call TRBJ2-7, with 7 bases aligning to TRBD1. The CDR3 has 13 residues. V was clipped by 8 bases and J by 0 bases; unmatched bases: 4. Per the germline V gene, CDR1 is SNHLY and CDR2 is FYNNEI. This CDR3 is CASRGQSSYEQYF. As DNA, the CDR3 is TGTGCCAGCCGGGGACAGAGCTCCTACGAGCAGTACTTC.

This clonotype was detected ten times or more. The chain employs TRBV19 and TRBJ1-1; D is uncertain. Germline lookup yields CDR1 LNHDA and CDR2 SQIVND (reference sequence). This CDR3 comprises 13 residues. V was trimmed by 7 bases and J by 1 base, leaving 10 bases between them. The CDR3 sequence is CASNGRPNTEAFF. The DNA of the CDR3 is TGTGCCAGTAATGGCAGACCGAACACTGAAGCTTTCTTT.

This clonotype came up many times. CDR3 sequence (DNA): TGTGCCAGCAGCCGGTCACGGAGGAACACTGAAGCTTTCTTT. It is translated as CASSRSRRNTEAFF. The chain carries TRBV28 and TRBJ1-1; no reliable D call. The CDR3 has 14 amino acids. Germline assignment: CDR1 MDHEN and CDR2 SYDVKM. The V gene lost 6 bases and the J gene lost 1 base, with 12 bases spanning the gap. Full variable domain (remainder filled in from reference TRBV28 and TRBJ1-1): DVKVTQSSRYLVKRTGEKVFLECVQDMDHENMFWYRQDPGLGLRLIYFSYDVKMKEKGDIPEGYSVSREKKERFSLILESASTNQTSMYLCASSRSRRNTEAFFGQGTRLTVV.

This clonotype was seen many times. The chain carries TRBV5-1 and TRBJ1-2, with D possibly TRBD1 on 5 matching bases. The CDR3 loop spans 15 amino acids. The germline V gene encodes CDR1 SGHRS and CDR2 YFSETQ. The V end was cut by 2 bases, the J end by 3 bases, with 14 bases between. CDR3 nucleotide sequence: TGCGCCAGCAGCTTCGACTCTGACAGCTACTATGGCTACACCTTC. This gives the protein CASSFDSDSYYGYTF. Full variable domain (remainder filled in from reference TRBV5-1 and TRBJ1-2): KAGVTQTPRYLIKTRGQQVTLSCSPISGHRSVSWYQQTPGQGLQFLFEYFSETQRNKGNFPGRFSGRQFSNSRSEMNVSTLELGDSALYLCASSFDSDSYYGYTFGSGTRLTVV.

This clonotype has a single count. Just one base apart from a much larger clone, this may be a read error. V and J are TRBV6-2 or TRBV6-3 and TRBJ2-1; unclear D gene. The CDR3 spans 12 residues. CDR1 is MNHEY, CDR2 SVGEGT, per germline. For the CDR3, the DNA is TGTGCCAGCAGTTACTCGTGGCAGGAGCAGTTATTC. It yields the protein CASSYSWQEQLF.

J is TRBJ2-3 and V is TRBV20-1, with TRBD2 matching 9 bases. Germline CDR1 and CDR2: DFQATT and SNEGSKA (reference sequence). The CDR3 has 17 residues. For the CDR3, the DNA is TGCAGAGCCGAGCGACCCGGACTAGCGCATAACACAGATACGCAGTATTTT. Amino acids: CRAERPGLAHNTDTQYF.

This clonotype was detected many times. The germline gene is not matched at one end of the junction; a read error may be the cause. The rearrangement joins TRBV13 to TRBJ1-2; no reliable D call. The germline V gene encodes CDR1 PRHDT and CDR2 FYEKMQ (reference sequence). CDR3 length: 13 amino acids. CDR3 region: CASSLGGNNGYTF. The CDR3 DNA sequence: TGTGCCAGCAGCCTAGGAGGGAACAATGGCTACACCTTC.

This clonotype was seen ten or more times. This chain links TRBV6-1 with TRBJ1-1; possible D gene TRBD1, 6 bases. Germline V gene data show CDR1 as MNHNS and CDR2 as SASEGT. The germline V and J ends were trimmed by 6 bases and 3 bases, with 20 bases remaining between them. The CDR3 runs to 16 residues. CDR3 sequence (DNA): TGTGCCAGCAGACAACAGGGATTTGGTCGAGACACTGAAGCTTTCTTT. It translates to CASRQQGFGRDTEAFF.